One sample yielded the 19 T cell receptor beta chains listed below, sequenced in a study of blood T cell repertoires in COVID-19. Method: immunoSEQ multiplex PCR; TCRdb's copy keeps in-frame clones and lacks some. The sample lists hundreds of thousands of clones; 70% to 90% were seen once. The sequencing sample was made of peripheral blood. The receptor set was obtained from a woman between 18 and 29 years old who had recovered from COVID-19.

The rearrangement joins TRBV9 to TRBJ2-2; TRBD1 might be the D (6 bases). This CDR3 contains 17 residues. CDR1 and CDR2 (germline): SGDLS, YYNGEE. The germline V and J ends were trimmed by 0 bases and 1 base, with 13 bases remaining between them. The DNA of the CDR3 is TGTGCCAGCAGCGTAGGGGGGCGGGCCCGGAACACCGGGGAGCTGTTTTTT. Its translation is CASSVGGRARNTGELFF.

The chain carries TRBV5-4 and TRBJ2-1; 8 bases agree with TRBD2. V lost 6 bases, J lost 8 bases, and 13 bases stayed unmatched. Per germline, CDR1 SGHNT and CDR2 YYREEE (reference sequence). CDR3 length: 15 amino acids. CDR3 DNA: TGTGCCAGCACCCTAGCGGGCGAAAGTGGGGATGAGCAGTTCTTC. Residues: CASTLAGESGDEQFF.

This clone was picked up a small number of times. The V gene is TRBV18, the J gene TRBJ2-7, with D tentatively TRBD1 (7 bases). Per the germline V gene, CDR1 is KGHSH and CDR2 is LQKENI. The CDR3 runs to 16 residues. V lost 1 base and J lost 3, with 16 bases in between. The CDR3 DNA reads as TGTGCCAGCTCACCACGGAGGGGGCAAGGGATCTACGAGCAGTACTTC. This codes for CASSPRRGQGIYEQYF.

The CDR3 sequence is CASSQERTTRYNEQFF. The CDR3, as DNA: TGCGCCAGCAGCCAAGAGCGAACCACCCGCTACAATGAGCAGTTCTTC. The chain combines TRBV4-1 with TRBJ2-1; D is unclear. The length of the CDR3 is 16 residues. CDR1 is MGHRA and CDR2 is YSYEKL in the germline V gene. Trimming removed 0 bases from V and 3 bases from J, with 12 bases in between.

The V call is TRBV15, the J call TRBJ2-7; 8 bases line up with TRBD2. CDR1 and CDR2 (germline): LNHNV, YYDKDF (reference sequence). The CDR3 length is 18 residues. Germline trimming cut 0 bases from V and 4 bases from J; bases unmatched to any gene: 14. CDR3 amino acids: CATSRDSSGSWDGYEQYF. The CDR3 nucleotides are TGTGCCACCAGCAGAGATTCCAGCGGGAGTTGGGATGGATACGAGCAGTACTTC.

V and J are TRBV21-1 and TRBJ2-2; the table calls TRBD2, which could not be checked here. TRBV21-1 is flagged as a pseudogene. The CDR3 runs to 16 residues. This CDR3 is CASRVQVSGNTGELFF. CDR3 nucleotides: TGTGCCAGCAGGGTCCAGGTTAGCGGAAACACCGGGGAGCTGTTTTTT.

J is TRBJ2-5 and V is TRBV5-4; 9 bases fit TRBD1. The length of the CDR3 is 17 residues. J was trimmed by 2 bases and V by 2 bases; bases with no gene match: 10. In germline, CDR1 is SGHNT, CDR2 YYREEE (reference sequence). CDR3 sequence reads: CASSFTRQTGGQETQYF. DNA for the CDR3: TGTGCCAGCAGCTTTACCCGCCAGACAGGGGGGCAAGAGACCCAGTACTTC.

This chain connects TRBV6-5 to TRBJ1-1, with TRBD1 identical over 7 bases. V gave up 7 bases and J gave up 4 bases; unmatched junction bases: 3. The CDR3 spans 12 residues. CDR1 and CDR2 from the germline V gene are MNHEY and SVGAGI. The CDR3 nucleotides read TGTGCCAGCAACAGGGGTGGCACTGAAGCTTTCTTT. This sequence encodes CASNRGGTEAFF.

The CDR3 coding sequence is TGTGCCATTTTACTAAGGGATGACGGACTAGCGGGAGAGACCCAGTACTTC. It is translated as CAILLRDDGLAGETQYF. The genes are TRBV7-6 and TRBJ2-5; 11 bases are shared with TRBD2. Germline CDR1 reads SGHVS; CDR2 reads FNYEAQ. There are 17 residues in the CDR3. After removal of 10 bases from V and 4 bases from J, the junction contained 17 bases not matched to a gene.

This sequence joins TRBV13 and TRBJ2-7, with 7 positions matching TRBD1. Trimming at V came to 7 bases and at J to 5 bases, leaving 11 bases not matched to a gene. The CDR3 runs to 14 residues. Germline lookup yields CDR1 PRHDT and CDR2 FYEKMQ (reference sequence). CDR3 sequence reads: CASTRDRVSNEQYF. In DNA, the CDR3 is TGTGCCAGCACCCGTGACAGGGTTTCCAACGAGCAGTACTTC.

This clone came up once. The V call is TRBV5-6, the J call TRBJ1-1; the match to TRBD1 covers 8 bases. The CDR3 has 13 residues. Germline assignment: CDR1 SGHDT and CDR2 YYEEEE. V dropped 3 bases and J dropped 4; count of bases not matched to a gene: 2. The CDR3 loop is CASSSQGGTEAFF. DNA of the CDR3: TGTGCCAGCAGCTCACAGGGGGGCACTGAAGCTTTCTTT.

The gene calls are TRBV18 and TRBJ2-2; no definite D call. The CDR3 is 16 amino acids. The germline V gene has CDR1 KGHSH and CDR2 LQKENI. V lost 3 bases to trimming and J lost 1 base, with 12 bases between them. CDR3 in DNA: TGTGCCAGCTCACCTGCGCGTTTCCAGAACACCGGGGAGCTGTTTTTT. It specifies CASSPARFQNTGELFF.

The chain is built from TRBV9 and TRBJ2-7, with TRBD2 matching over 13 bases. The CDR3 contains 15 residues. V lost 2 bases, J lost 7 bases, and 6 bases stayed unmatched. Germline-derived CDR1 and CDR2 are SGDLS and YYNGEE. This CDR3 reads CASSVVGLAGEEQYF. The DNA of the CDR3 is TGTGCCAGCAGCGTGGTCGGACTAGCGGGAGAAGAGCAGTACTTC.

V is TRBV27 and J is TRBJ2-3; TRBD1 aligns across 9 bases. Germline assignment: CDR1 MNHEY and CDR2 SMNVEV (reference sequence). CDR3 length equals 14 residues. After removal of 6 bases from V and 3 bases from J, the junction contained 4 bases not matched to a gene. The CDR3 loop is CASRGQGPTDTQYF. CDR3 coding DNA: TGTGCCAGCAGGGGACAGGGTCCGACAGATACGCAGTATTTT.

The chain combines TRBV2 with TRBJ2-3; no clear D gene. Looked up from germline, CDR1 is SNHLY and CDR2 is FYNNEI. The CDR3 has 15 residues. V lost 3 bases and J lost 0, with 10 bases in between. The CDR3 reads CASSEGRLSTDTQYF. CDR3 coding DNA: TGTGCCAGCAGTGAGGGCAGATTAAGCACAGATACGCAGTATTTT. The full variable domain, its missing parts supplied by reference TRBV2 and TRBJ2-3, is EPEVTQTPSHQVTQMGQEVILRCVPISNHLYFYWYRQILGQKVEFLVSFYNNEISEKSEIFDDQFSVERPDGSNFTLKIRSTKLEDSAMYFCASSEGRLSTDTQYFGPGTRLTVL.

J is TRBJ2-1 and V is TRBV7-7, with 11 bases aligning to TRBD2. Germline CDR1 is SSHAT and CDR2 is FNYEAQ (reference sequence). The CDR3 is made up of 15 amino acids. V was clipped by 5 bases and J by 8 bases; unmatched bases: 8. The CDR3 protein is CASSLGTSGGDEQFF. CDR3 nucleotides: TGTGCCAGCAGCCTCGGGACTAGCGGAGGGGATGAGCAGTTCTTC.

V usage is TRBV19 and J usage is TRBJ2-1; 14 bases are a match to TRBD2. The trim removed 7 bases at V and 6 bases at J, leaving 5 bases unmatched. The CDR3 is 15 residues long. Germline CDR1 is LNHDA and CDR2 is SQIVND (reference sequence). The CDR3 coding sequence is TGTGCCAGTATAGGGACTAGCGGGAGAGTCAATGAGCAGTTCTTC. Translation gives CASIGTSGRVNEQFF.

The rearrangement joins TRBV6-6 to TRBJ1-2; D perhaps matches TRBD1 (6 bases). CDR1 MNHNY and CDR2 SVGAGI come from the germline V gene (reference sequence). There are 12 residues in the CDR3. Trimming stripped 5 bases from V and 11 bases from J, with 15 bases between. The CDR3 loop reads CASSKREQGYTF. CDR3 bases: TGTGCCAGCAGTAAAAGAGAACAGGGATACACCTTC.

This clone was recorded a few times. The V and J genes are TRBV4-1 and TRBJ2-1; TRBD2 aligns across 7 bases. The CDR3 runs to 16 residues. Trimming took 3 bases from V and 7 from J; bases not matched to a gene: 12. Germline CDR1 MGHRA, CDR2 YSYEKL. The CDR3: CASSQVAGNFGNEQFF. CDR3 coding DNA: TGCGCCAGCAGCCAGGTAGCGGGTAATTTCGGGAATGAGCAGTTCTTC.